This paragraph covers one TCR beta chain sequence. Its cognate antigen is unknown. The V gene lost 4 bases and the J gene lost 2 bases, with 12 bases spanning the gap. The germline V gene encodes CDR1 LNHDA and CDR2 SQIVND (reference sequence). The CDR3 runs to 15 residues. The data derive from a study of T cells in localized non-small cell lung cancer. General study findings and limits: Median around 60 top-100 tumor clones were shared with paired adjacent lung. Sequencing involved a lone tumor region, leaving heterogeneity possible. Compared with tumor, uninvolved adjacent lung displayed greater T cell clonality, ranking highest overall.

Assay used: immunoSEQ multiplex PCR; TCRdb lists only in-frame clones, some missing. The table has roughly 30,000 clones, about four fifths seen once. The source material was peripheral blood mononuclear cells, sampled before any cancer treatment. V gene TRBV19 combines with J gene TRBJ1-3; D gene unclear. This clonotype was sampled from a man aged 35 to 69 with stage III lung adenocarcinoma. In DNA, the CDR3 is TGTGCCAGTAGTACATCTCCCAAGACTGGAAACACCATATATTTT. Translating it yields CASSTSPKTGNTIYF.